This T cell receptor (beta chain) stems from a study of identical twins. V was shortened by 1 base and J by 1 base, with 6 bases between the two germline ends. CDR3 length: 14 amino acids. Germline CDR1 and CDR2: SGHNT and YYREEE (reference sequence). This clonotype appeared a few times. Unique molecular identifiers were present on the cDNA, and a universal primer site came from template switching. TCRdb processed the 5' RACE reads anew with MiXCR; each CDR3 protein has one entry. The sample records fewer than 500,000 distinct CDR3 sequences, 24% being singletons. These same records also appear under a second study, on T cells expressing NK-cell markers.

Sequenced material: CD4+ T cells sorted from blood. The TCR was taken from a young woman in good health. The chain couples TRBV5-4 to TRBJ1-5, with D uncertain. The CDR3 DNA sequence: TGTGCCAGCAGCTTGAGGCCGAGCAATCAGCCCCAGCATTTT. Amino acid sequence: CASSLRPSNQPQHF. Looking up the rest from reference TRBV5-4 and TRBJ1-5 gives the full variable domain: ETGVTQSPTHLIKTRGQQVTLRCSSQSGHNTVSWYQQALGQGPQFIFQYYREEENGRGNFPPRFSGLQFPNYSSELNVNALELDDSALYLCASSLRPSNQPQHFGDGTRLSIL.